The rows below give T cell receptor beta chains drawn from one sample of a study of beta chain features in type 1 diabetes. Repertoires were generated with immunoSEQ multiplex PCR, while TCRdb's copy carries only in-frame clones and drops some. This repertoire shows some 160,000 clones, less than 9.5% found once; its top ten account for 2% to 2.5%. Sequencing input: central memory CD4+ T cells from blood. The receptors originated from a woman aged 18-30 years in good health. The CDR3 runs from the conserved cysteine through the conserved F or W. Fields, in order: D gene, clone size, V gene, J gene, CDR3 DNA, CDR3 protein. The D gene is left open where the match is weak. Some rows mark clone size as missing; the rest say once, few, many or name a class of expanded clone.

d_call: .
clone_size: .
v_call: TRBV4-3
j_call: TRBJ1-1
cdr3_nt: TGCGCCAGCAGCCCCGGGGACTTCGGGAGGACTGAAGCTTTCTTT
cdr3_aa: CASSPGDFGRTEAFF

d_call: .
clone_size: many
v_call: TRBV29-1
j_call: TRBJ1-2
cdr3_nt: TGCAGCGTTGACAGGGCTTCCTATGGCTACACCTTC
cdr3_aa: CSVDRASYGYTF

d_call: TRBD1
clone_size: .
v_call: TRBV9
j_call: TRBJ1-2
cdr3_nt: TGTGCCAGCAGCGTAGATACAGCAGGGGGTTATGGCTACACCTTC
cdr3_aa: CASSVDTAGGYGYTF

d_call: TRBD1
clone_size: .
v_call: TRBV5-5
j_call: TRBJ2-3
cdr3_nt: TGTGCCAGCAGCCGGTGGGGACAGGGAACAGATACGCAGTATTTT
cdr3_aa: CASSRWGQGTDTQYF

d_call: .
clone_size: few
v_call: TRBV7-2
j_call: TRBJ1-1
cdr3_nt: TGTGCCAGCAGCTCACAGGGGAACACTGAAGCTTTCTTT
cdr3_aa: CASSSQGNTEAFF

d_call: TRBD2
clone_size: .
v_call: TRBV27
j_call: TRBJ2-7
cdr3_nt: TGTGCCAGCAGTACCGGGACTAGCGGGAGTAGGTACGAGCAGTACTTC
cdr3_aa: CASSTGTSGSRYEQYF

d_call: TRBD1
clone_size: few
v_call: TRBV18
j_call: TRBJ2-5
cdr3_nt: TGTGCCAGCTCGCGCCAGGGGGAGTCGGTACAAGAGACCCAGTACTTC
cdr3_aa: CASSRQGESVQETQYF

d_call: TRBD1
clone_size: many
v_call: TRBV27
j_call: TRBJ2-7
cdr3_nt: TGTGCCAGCAGTCCGGACAGGTCCCGAGTAGTAGAGCAGTACTTC
cdr3_aa: CASSPDRSRVVEQYF

d_call: .
clone_size: .
v_call: TRBV6-6
j_call: TRBJ2-7
cdr3_nt: TGTGCCAGCAGTTACTTCGGACAGAAATACGAGCAGTACTTC
cdr3_aa: CASSYFGQKYEQYF

d_call: TRBD2
clone_size: .
v_call: TRBV4-2
j_call: TRBJ2-1
cdr3_nt: TGTGCCAGCAGCCAAGGGTGGAGCGGGGGGAGAGGCAATGAGCAGTTCTTC
cdr3_aa: CASSQGWSGGRGNEQFF

d_call: .
clone_size: few
v_call: TRBV11-2
j_call: TRBJ1-3
cdr3_nt: TGTGCCAGCAGCTTACCCGGGGATTTCTCTGGAAACACCATATATTTT
cdr3_aa: CASSLPGDFSGNTIYF

d_call: TRBD2
clone_size: .
v_call: TRBV6-6
j_call: TRBJ2-1
cdr3_nt: TGTGCCACCTCAGCGGGAACCTACAATGAGCAGTTCTTC
cdr3_aa: CATSAGTYNEQFF

d_call: .
clone_size: .
v_call: TRBV9
j_call: TRBJ1-6
cdr3_nt: TGTGCCAGCAGCGTCGATGAGGATTCACCCCTCCACTTT
cdr3_aa: CASSVDEDSPLHF

d_call: .
clone_size: few
v_call: TRBV27
j_call: TRBJ1-1
cdr3_nt: TGTGCCAGCAGAGAGGGAGCCGGGAACACTGAAGCTTTCTTT
cdr3_aa: CASREGAGNTEAFF

d_call: .
clone_size: few
v_call: TRBV2
j_call: TRBJ1-6
cdr3_nt: TGTGCCAGCAGTGATCTGGAGAATTCACCCCTCCACTTT
cdr3_aa: CASSDLENSPLHF

d_call: TRBD2
clone_size: few
v_call: TRBV7-9
j_call: TRBJ2-7
cdr3_nt: TGTGCCAGCAGCCTAGGGGCCAGCGGGATCACTTACGAGCAGTACTTC
cdr3_aa: CASSLGASGITYEQYF

d_call: .
clone_size: few
v_call: TRBV5-4
j_call: TRBJ1-4
cdr3_nt: TGCGCCAGCAGCCTCGTAATGCGGGCTGAAAAACTGTTTTTT
cdr3_aa: CASSLVMRAEKLFF

d_call: .
clone_size: .
v_call: TRBV4-1
j_call: TRBJ2-5
cdr3_nt: TGCGCCAGCAGCGAGGGCCCCCGCCGAGAGACCCAGTACTTC
cdr3_aa: CASSEGPRRETQYF

d_call: .
clone_size: few
v_call: TRBV29-1
j_call: TRBJ2-2
cdr3_nt: TGCAGCGTTGATGTAGGAGGCACCGGGGAGCTGTTTTTT
cdr3_aa: CSVDVGGTGELFF

d_call: .
clone_size: few
v_call: TRBV5-1
j_call: TRBJ1-1
cdr3_nt: TGCGCCAGCAGCCAAACAGAGCCCACTGAAGCTTTCTTT
cdr3_aa: CASSQTEPTEAFF

d_call: TRBD1
clone_size: .
v_call: TRBV5-1
j_call: TRBJ1-2
cdr3_nt: TGCGCCAGCAGGTCGACAGGGAACTATGGCTACACCTTC
cdr3_aa: CASRSTGNYGYTF

d_call: TRBD2
clone_size: .
v_call: TRBV5-1
j_call: TRBJ2-3
cdr3_nt: TGCGCCAGCAGCAAAGGGACTAGCGGGAGCACAGATACGCAGTATTTT
cdr3_aa: CASSKGTSGSTDTQYF

d_call: .
clone_size: .
v_call: TRBV19
j_call: TRBJ1-2
cdr3_nt: TGTGCCAGTAGTCCAGCGACAGGCCCATCCTATGGCTACACCTTC
cdr3_aa: CASSPATGPSYGYTF

d_call: .
clone_size: .
v_call: TRBV10-3
j_call: TRBJ2-3
cdr3_nt: TGTGCCATCAGTGAGTCGAGGGCAGGCACAGATACGCAGTATTTT
cdr3_aa: CAISESRAGTDTQYF

d_call: .
clone_size: few
v_call: TRBV7-2
j_call: TRBJ2-3
cdr3_nt: TGTGCCAGCAGCTCCGGACTACTGAGCACAGATACGCAGTATTTT
cdr3_aa: CASSSGLLSTDTQYF

d_call: .
clone_size: .
v_call: TRBV4-2
j_call: TRBJ2-1
cdr3_nt: TGTGCCAGCAGCTTAGGAGGTGATGAGCAGTTCTTC
cdr3_aa: CASSLGGDEQFF

d_call: .
clone_size: few
v_call: TRBV11-2
j_call: TRBJ2-5
cdr3_nt: TGTGCCAGCAGCTTAGATATACGGGAGACCCAGTACTTC
cdr3_aa: CASSLDIRETQYF

d_call: TRBD1
clone_size: .
v_call: TRBV7-3
j_call: TRBJ2-2
cdr3_nt: TGTGCCAGCAGCCCTGACAGGGTAGCCGGGGAGCTGTTTTTT
cdr3_aa: CASSPDRVAGELFF

d_call: .
clone_size: few
v_call: TRBV10-3
j_call: TRBJ2-7
cdr3_nt: TGTGCCATCAGTGAGAGTCTAGCGAAGTCCTACGAGCAGTACTTC
cdr3_aa: CAISESLAKSYEQYF

d_call: TRBD1
clone_size: .
v_call: TRBV28
j_call: TRBJ2-7
cdr3_nt: TGTGCCAGCAACAGACCGGGACAGGGCTCCTACGAGCAGTACTTC
cdr3_aa: CASNRPGQGSYEQYF

d_call: TRBD1
clone_size: few
v_call: TRBV13
j_call: TRBJ1-6
cdr3_nt: TGTGCCAGCAGCCTACAGGGACAGAGAAATAATTCACCCCTCCACTTT
cdr3_aa: CASSLQGQRNNSPLHF

d_call: TRBD1
clone_size: many
v_call: TRBV19
j_call: TRBJ2-3
cdr3_nt: TGTGCCAGTAGTATTATGGCGCCCACAGGGGGCAAGTTCGCAGATACGCAGTATTTT
cdr3_aa: CASSIMAPTGGKFADTQYF

d_call: .
clone_size: few
v_call: TRBV30
j_call: TRBJ1-6
cdr3_nt: TGTGCCTGGAGTGGTGGGAGGGGAAATTCACCCCTCCACTTT
cdr3_aa: CAWSGGRGNSPLHF

d_call: TRBD2
clone_size: .
v_call: TRBV27
j_call: TRBJ2-7
cdr3_nt: TGTGCCAGCAGTTTAGCAACTAGCGGGGGAGACGAGCAGTACTTC
cdr3_aa: CASSLATSGGDEQYF

d_call: .
clone_size: few
v_call: TRBV18
j_call: TRBJ1-1
cdr3_nt: TGTGCCAGCTCACCAAGTACGAGGACTGAAGCTTTCTTT
cdr3_aa: CASSPSTRTEAFF

d_call: TRBD2
clone_size: few
v_call: TRBV18
j_call: TRBJ2-3
cdr3_nt: TGTGCCAGCTCACCGGCGGGAGGCGTACTGGCAGATACGCAGTATTTT
cdr3_aa: CASSPAGGVLADTQYF

d_call: TRBD1
clone_size: .
v_call: TRBV27
j_call: TRBJ2-3
cdr3_nt: TGTGCCAGCAGTTTGGGACAGCTTAGCACAGATACGCAGTATTTT
cdr3_aa: CASSLGQLSTDTQYF

d_call: TRBD1
clone_size: .
v_call: TRBV11-3
j_call: TRBJ2-1
cdr3_nt: TGTGCCAGCAGCTTAGGTAACAGGGGTGATGAGCAGTTCTTC
cdr3_aa: CASSLGNRGDEQFF

d_call: .
clone_size: medium-sized
v_call: TRBV28
j_call: TRBJ2-7
cdr3_nt: TGTGCCAGCAGCTCCCCAACCTTGTTCCCCAGCTTC
cdr3_aa: CASSSPTLFPSF

d_call: .
clone_size: few
v_call: TRBV5-1
j_call: TRBJ2-3
cdr3_nt: TGCGCCAGCAGCCCGATAGCGGAGGGGACAGATACGCAGTATTTT
cdr3_aa: CASSPIAEGTDTQYF

d_call: TRBD2
clone_size: many
v_call: TRBV29-1
j_call: TRBJ2-7
cdr3_nt: TGCAGCGTTTCCGGGACTACTGCCTACGAGCAGTACTTC
cdr3_aa: CSVSGTTAYEQYF

d_call: .
clone_size: few
v_call: TRBV7-2
j_call: TRBJ2-5
cdr3_nt: TGTGCCAGCAGCTTAGGACAAGTACTCTCGTACTTC
cdr3_aa: CASSLGQVLSYF

d_call: TRBD1
clone_size: .
v_call: TRBV9
j_call: TRBJ2-7
cdr3_nt: TGTGCCAGCAGCCCTACGACAGGGAACTACGAGCAGTACTTC
cdr3_aa: CASSPTTGNYEQYF

d_call: TRBD2
clone_size: few
v_call: TRBV5-1
j_call: TRBJ2-7
cdr3_nt: TGCGCCAGCAGCAGAGAGGGACTAGCGGGGAACTCCTACGAGCAGTACTTC
cdr3_aa: CASSREGLAGNSYEQYF

d_call: TRBD1
clone_size: few
v_call: TRBV7-2
j_call: TRBJ2-1
cdr3_nt: TGTGCCAGCAGCTTTGGACAGGGGAATGAGCAGTTCTTC
cdr3_aa: CASSFGQGNEQFF

d_call: TRBD1
clone_size: .
v_call: TRBV5-1
j_call: TRBJ2-1
cdr3_nt: TGCGCCAGCAGCTGGACAGGGGGCGCCTCCTACAATGAGCAGTTCTTC
cdr3_aa: CASSWTGGASYNEQFF

d_call: TRBD2
clone_size: .
v_call: TRBV5-1
j_call: TRBJ2-1
cdr3_nt: TGCGCCAGCAGTCCGACTAGCGGGAGTTTGAGAGAGCAGTTCTTC
cdr3_aa: CASSPTSGSLREQFF

d_call: TRBD1
clone_size: few
v_call: TRBV9
j_call: TRBJ2-7
cdr3_nt: TGTGCCAGCAGCGTTGGGACAGGGGGCAGGTACGAGCAGTACTTC
cdr3_aa: CASSVGTGGRYEQYF

d_call: TRBD2
clone_size: .
v_call: TRBV7-3
j_call: TRBJ2-1
cdr3_nt: TGTGCCAGCAGCTTAAGTAGCGGGGGAGCGGGAAAGTTCTTC
cdr3_aa: CASSLSSGGAGKFF

d_call: .
clone_size: few
v_call: TRBV5-1
j_call: TRBJ1-1
cdr3_nt: TGCGCCAGCACAGCTCAGGGAGTAATCGGGACACCAGCTTTCTTT
cdr3_aa: CASTAQGVIGTPAFF

d_call: TRBD1
clone_size: .
v_call: TRBV5-4
j_call: TRBJ1-1
cdr3_nt: TGTGCCAGCAGCGGGCTGACAGGGAGCACTGAAGCTTTCTTT
cdr3_aa: CASSGLTGSTEAFF

d_call: TRBD1
clone_size: .
v_call: TRBV7-6
j_call: TRBJ1-2
cdr3_nt: TGTGCCAGCAGCTTAGAGGCAGGGGGCGGCTATGGCTACACCTTC
cdr3_aa: CASSLEAGGGYGYTF